Below, 20 T cell receptor beta chains from the same sample are listed, as sequenced in a study of cytomegalovirus exposure and HLA in healthy donors. PCR was performed using 60 Vbeta and 13 Jbeta primers. The table came from immunoSEQ multiplex PCR; TCRdb's copy has only in-frame clones and leaves some out. This table holds some 110,000 clones, roughly 80% found once. Sample: PBMCs. All receptors come from a man aged 30-40 years in good health and CMV-seronegative.

This clone was observed a handful of times. The chain couples TRBV27 to TRBJ2-7; D might be TRBD2 (6 bases). Germline V CDR1 and CDR2: MNHEY, SMNVEV (reference sequence). V was clipped by 2 bases and J by 4 bases, with 9 bases between them. The CDR3 runs to 13 residues. CDR3 protein: CASSLRGTYEQYF. The CDR3 DNA reads TGTGCCAGCAGTTTAAGAGGGACTTACGAGCAGTACTTC.

The J gene is TRBJ2-7, the V gene TRBV28; 9 bases are a match to TRBD1. In germline, CDR1 is MDHEN, CDR2 SYDVKM. The CDR3 spans 14 residues. Trimming removed 5 bases from V and 4 bases from J; junction bases left unmatched: 6. CDR3 in DNA: TGTGCCAGCAGTATAACCGGGACAGGGTACGAGCAGTACTTC. Translated: CASSITGTGYEQYF.

The chain recombines TRBV2 with TRBJ1-1, with 7 positions matching TRBD1. The CDR3 is 15 residues long. Losses at the gene ends were 8 bases for V and 7 bases for J; bases not matched to a gene: 16. Germline CDR1 SNHLY, CDR2 FYNNEI. DNA for the CDR3: TGTGCCAGCCAGGACAGGTCGGGCCCAGGGGGTGAAGCTTTCTTT. Protein sequence: CASQDRSGPGGEAFF.

The V gene is TRBV5-1, the J gene TRBJ2-4; 11 positions agree with TRBD1. The CDR3 has 14 amino acids. The trim removed 3 bases at V and 12 bases at J, leaving 8 bases unmatched. CDR1 is SGHRS, CDR2 YFSETQ, per germline. CDR3: CASSYGQGAYSQYF. The CDR3, as DNA: TGCGCCAGCAGCTACGGACAGGGGGCTTACAGTCAGTACTTC.

The genes are TRBV9 and TRBJ2-3; D is possibly TRBD1 (6 bases). The CDR3 has 18 amino acids. The germline gives CDR1 SGDLS, CDR2 YYNGEE. V dropped 4 bases and J dropped 1 base, with 22 bases sitting between them. The CDR3 bases are TGTGCCAGCAGCCCAAAAGGGCAACAGGGATACGGCACAGATACGCAGTATTTT. This codes for CASSPKGQQGYGTDTQYF.

As DNA, the CDR3 is TGTGCCAGCAGCTTAGTTGGGTTGGGAGCCTCACCCCTCCACTTT. Translation: CASSLVGLGASPLHF. The chain couples TRBV7-6 to TRBJ1-6; D gene unclear. Germline lookup yields CDR1 SGHVS and CDR2 FNYEAQ. This CDR3 has 15 amino acids. V was cut by 1 base and J by 10 bases, with 14 bases left in between. Full variable domain (remainder filled in from reference TRBV7-6 and TRBJ1-6): GAGVSQSPRYKVTKRGQDVALRCDPISGHVSLYWYRQALGQGPEFLTYFNYEAQQDKSGLPNDRFSAERPEGSISTLTIQRTEQRDSAMYRCASSLVGLGASPLHFGNGTRLTVT.

The chain uses TRBV7-8 and TRBJ2-5; TRBD2 agrees at 12 bases. CDR3 size: 17 residues. Germline V gene sequence: CDR1 SGHVS, CDR2 FQNEAQ. V dropped 4 bases and J dropped 5; count of bases not matched to a gene: 11. CDR3 coding DNA: TGTGCCAGCAGCTCGCGAGAGACTAGCGGGGGTACGGAGACCCAGTACTTC. Its protein is CASSSRETSGGTETQYF. Together with reference TRBV7-8 and TRBJ2-5, the CDR3 gives the full variable domain: GAGVSQSPRYKVAKRGQDVALRCDPISGHVSLFWYQQALGQGPEFLTYFQNEAQLDKSGLPSDRFFAERPEGSVSTLKIQRTQQEDSAVYLCASSSRETSGGTETQYFGPGTRLLVL.

The chain combines TRBV29-1 with TRBJ1-4; maybe TRBD1 (5 bases). The CDR3 contains 16 residues. Per the germline V gene, CDR1 is SQVTM and CDR2 is ANQGSEA. The V gene lost 7 bases and the J gene lost 1 base, with 19 bases spanning the gap. The CDR3 DNA is TGCAGCGCCACCGGGGGACTAGGAAAAACTAATGAAAAACTGTTTTTT. Protein: CSATGGLGKTNEKLFF.

This rearrangement joins TRBV28 to TRBJ1-2; 8 positions agree with TRBD1. The CDR3 is 15 residues long. V lost 6 bases, J lost 3 bases, and 9 bases stayed unmatched. CDR1 is MDHEN, CDR2 SYDVKM, per germline. The CDR3 nucleotides are TGTGCCAGCAGAATCAGAGGACAGGGTTACTATGGCTACACCTTC. Translation: CASRIRGQGYYGYTF.

J is TRBJ1-6 and V is TRBV7-2; 10 bases fit TRBD1. The CDR3 runs to 16 residues. The J segment lost 10 bases and the V segment lost 2 bases, leaving 8 bases of the junction unmatched. The germline V gene encodes CDR1 SGHTA and CDR2 FQGNSA. The CDR3 protein is CASSLMTGGLGSPLHF. CDR3 bases: TGTGCCAGCAGCTTAATGACAGGGGGCCTAGGGTCACCCCTCCACTTT.

The gene calls are TRBV18 and TRBJ1-1; a weak D match, TRBD1 (5 bases). CDR3 size: 14 residues. Looked up from germline, CDR1 is KGHSH and CDR2 is LQKENI. V lost 6 bases and J 1 base, leaving 12 bases between the germline ends. The CDR3 reads CASSQTDSNTEAFF. The CDR3 DNA is TGTGCCAGCTCTCAGACAGACTCGAACACTGAAGCTTTCTTT.

This chain uses TRBV9 with TRBJ2-2; weak D call: TRBD2 (6 bases). This CDR3 is built from 16 residues. Germline assignment: CDR1 SGDLS and CDR2 YYNGEE. V shed 0 bases and J shed 2 bases, with 11 bases lying between them. The CDR3 DNA reads as TGTGCCAGCAGCGTAGAGGATAGCGGCAACACCGGGGAGCTGTTTTTT. This translates into CASSVEDSGNTGELFF.

J is TRBJ2-5 and V is TRBV11-2; TRBD2 agrees at 8 bases. The J segment lost 7 bases and the V segment lost 2 bases, leaving 12 bases of the junction unmatched. The CDR3 runs to 16 residues. CDR1 and CDR2 from the germline V gene are SGHAT and FQNNGV. The CDR3 reads CASSLYISGAEGTQYF. CDR3 coding DNA: TGTGCCAGCAGCTTATATATTAGCGGGGCTGAAGGGACCCAGTACTTC.

This chain uses TRBV10-1 with TRBJ2-2; 7 bases map to TRBD2. CDR3 length: 13 residues. Losses at the gene ends were 7 bases for V and 4 bases for J; bases not matched to a gene: 3. Germline-derived CDR1 and CDR2 are WNHNN and SYGVQD (reference sequence). The CDR3 DNA is TGCGCCAGCAAGGGAGGGCTCACCGGGGAGCTGTTTTTT. Translated, it gives CASKGGLTGELFF.

This rearrangement joins TRBV2 to TRBJ1-1, with TRBD1 matching 7 bases. Germline CDR1 is SNHLY and CDR2 is FYNNEI. Trimming took 7 bases from V and 6 from J; bases not matched to a gene: 11. CDR3 size: 14 residues. The CDR3 loop reads CASILEGAGPEAFF. CDR3 sequence (DNA): TGTGCCAGCATTCTTGAGGGGGCGGGGCCTGAAGCTTTCTTT.

The chain couples TRBV2 to TRBJ1-2; possible D gene TRBD1, 5 bases. This CDR3 has 15 residues. Trimming took 6 bases from V and 0 from J, leaving 14 bases between them. The germline CDR1 and CDR2 sequences are SNHLY and FYNNEI. The CDR3 protein is CASSAGPTANYGYTF. CDR3 nucleotides: TGTGCCAGCAGCGCAGGACCGACAGCTAACTATGGCTACACCTTC.

The rearrangement uses TRBV7-8 and TRBJ2-2; TRBD2 aligns across 8 bases. There are 15 residues in the CDR3. Germline V CDR1 and CDR2: SGHVS, FQNEAQ. V lost 7 bases and J lost 3; bases outside the gene matches: 7. The CDR3 DNA reads TGTGCCAGCACCCCCGGGACTAGAGACACCGGGGAGCTGTTTTTT. Protein product: CASTPGTRDTGELFF.

The V and J genes are TRBV9 and TRBJ1-1, with 10 bases aligning to TRBD1. Germline V lookup: CDR1 SGDLS, CDR2 YYNGEE. The CDR3 extends over 14 amino acids. V trimming: 4 bases; J trimming: 5 bases; junction bases outside the gene matches: 5. The DNA of the CDR3 is TGTGCCAGCAGCCTCGGGACAGGGGAAACTGAAGCTTTCTTT. It specifies CASSLGTGETEAFF. The complete variable domain, with remaining parts taken from reference TRBV9 and TRBJ1-1, reads DSGVTQTPKHLITATGQRVTLRCSPRSGDLSVYWYQQSLDQGLQFLIQYYNGEERAKGNILERFSAQQFPDLHSELNLSSLELGDSALYFCASSLGTGETEAFFGQGTRLTVV.

The CDR3 coding sequence is TGTGCCAGCAGTTTATTTGGGGGGACAGGGGACAATCAGCCCCAGCATTTT. This gives the protein CASSLFGGTGDNQPQHF. This sequence joins TRBV28 and TRBJ1-5, with 10 bases aligning to TRBD1. Germline V CDR1 and CDR2: MDHEN, SYDVKM. V shed 1 base, J shed 3 bases, and the junction held 6 bases outside the gene matches. The CDR3 sequence is 17 residues long.

The chain is built from TRBV6-1 and TRBJ1-5, with D hard to call. The CDR3 length is 15 residues. Between the trimmed V and J ends, which lost 3 bases and 5 bases, there was a span of 14 bases. Germline lookup yields CDR1 MNHNS and CDR2 SASEGT. The CDR3 protein is CASSEYGRLDQPQHF. In nucleotides, the CDR3 is TGTGCCAGCAGTGAGTATGGCCGTTTGGATCAGCCCCAGCATTTT.